This T cell receptor beta chain derives from a study of T cell changes during pregnancy in multiple sclerosis. V was pared by 5 bases and J by 4 bases, with 17 bases between. The CDR3 extends over 15 amino acids. The germline V gene encodes CDR1 MNHNY and CDR2 SVGAGI (reference sequence). Measured with immunoSEQ multiplex PCR; TCRdb has only the in-frame clones, and not every one. The sample holds about 60,000 clones, roughly 87% seen once. Specimen: peripheral blood, collected in the third trimester of pregnancy. This receptor was obtained from a female donor in good health, enrolled as a control in a pregnancy study. This chain connects TRBV6-6 to TRBJ1-2; D perhaps matches TRBD1 (6 bases). CDR3 loop: CASSPTSTGVYGYTF. In nucleotides, the CDR3 is TGTGCCAGCAGTCCCACTTCGACAGGCGTCTATGGCTACACCTTC.